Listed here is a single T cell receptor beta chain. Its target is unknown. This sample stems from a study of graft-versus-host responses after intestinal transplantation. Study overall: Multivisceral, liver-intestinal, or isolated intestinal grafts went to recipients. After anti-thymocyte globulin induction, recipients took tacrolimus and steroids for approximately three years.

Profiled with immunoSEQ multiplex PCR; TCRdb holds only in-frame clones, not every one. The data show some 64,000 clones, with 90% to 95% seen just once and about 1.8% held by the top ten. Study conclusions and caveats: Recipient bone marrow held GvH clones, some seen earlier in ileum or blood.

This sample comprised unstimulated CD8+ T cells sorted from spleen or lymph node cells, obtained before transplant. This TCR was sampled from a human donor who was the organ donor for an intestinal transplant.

The CDR3 region has the DNA TGTGCCAGCAGCCAAGAAGGGCCAGCGGGAGGGTACAATGAGCAGTTCTTC. It yields the protein CASSQEGPAGGYNEQFF. V usage is TRBV4-2 and J usage is TRBJ2-1; 10 bases match TRBD2. V shed 0 bases and J 4 bases; nucleotides not matched to a gene: 6. Germline loops: CDR1 LGHNA, CDR2 YNFKEQ. This CDR3 comprises 17 residues.